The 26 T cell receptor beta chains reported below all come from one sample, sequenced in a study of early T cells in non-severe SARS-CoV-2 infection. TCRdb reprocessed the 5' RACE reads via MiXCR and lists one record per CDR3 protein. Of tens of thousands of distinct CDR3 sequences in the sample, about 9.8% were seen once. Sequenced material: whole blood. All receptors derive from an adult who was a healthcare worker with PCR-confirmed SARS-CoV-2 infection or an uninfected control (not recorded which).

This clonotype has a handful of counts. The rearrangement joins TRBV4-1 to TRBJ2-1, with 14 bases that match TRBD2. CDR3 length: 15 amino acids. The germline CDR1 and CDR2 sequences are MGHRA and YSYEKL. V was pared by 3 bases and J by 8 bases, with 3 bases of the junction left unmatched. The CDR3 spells CASSQGLAGVDEQFF. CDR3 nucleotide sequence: TGCGCCAGCAGCCAGGGACTAGCGGGAGTGGATGAGCAGTTCTTC.

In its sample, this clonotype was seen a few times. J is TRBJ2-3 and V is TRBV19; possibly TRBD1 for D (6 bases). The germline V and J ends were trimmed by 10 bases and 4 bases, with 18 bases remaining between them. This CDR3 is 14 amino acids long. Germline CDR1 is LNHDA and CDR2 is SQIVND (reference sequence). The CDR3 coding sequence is TGTGCCACCGTAGCTTTTGGGGGCTCAGATACGCAGTATTTT. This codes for CATVAFGGSDTQYF.

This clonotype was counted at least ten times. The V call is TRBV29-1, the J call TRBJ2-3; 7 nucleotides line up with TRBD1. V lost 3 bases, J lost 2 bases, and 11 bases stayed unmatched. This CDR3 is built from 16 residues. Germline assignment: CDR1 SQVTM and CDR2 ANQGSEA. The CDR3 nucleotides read TGCAGCGTTGACGAAGGGGGCGCGTCAAACACAGATACGCAGTATTTT. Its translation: CSVDEGGASNTDTQYF.

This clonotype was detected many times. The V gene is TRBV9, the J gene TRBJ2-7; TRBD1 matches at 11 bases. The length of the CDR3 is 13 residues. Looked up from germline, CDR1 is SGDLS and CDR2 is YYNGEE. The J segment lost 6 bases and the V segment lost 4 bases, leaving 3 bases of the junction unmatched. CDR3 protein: CASSIGTGGEQYF. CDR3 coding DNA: TGTGCCAGCAGCATCGGGACAGGGGGCGAGCAGTACTTC. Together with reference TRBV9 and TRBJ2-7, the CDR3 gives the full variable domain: DSGVTQTPKHLITATGQRVTLRCSPRSGDLSVYWYQQSLDQGLQFLIQYYNGEERAKGNILERFSAQQFPDLHSELNLSSLELGDSALYFCASSIGTGGEQYFGPGTRLTVT.

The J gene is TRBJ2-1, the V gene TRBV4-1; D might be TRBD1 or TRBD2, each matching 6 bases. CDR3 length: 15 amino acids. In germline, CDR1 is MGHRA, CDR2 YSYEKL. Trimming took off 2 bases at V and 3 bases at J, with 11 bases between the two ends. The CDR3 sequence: CASSQKGGHYNEQFF. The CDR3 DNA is TGCGCCAGCAGCCAAAAGGGGGGTCACTACAATGAGCAGTTCTTC.

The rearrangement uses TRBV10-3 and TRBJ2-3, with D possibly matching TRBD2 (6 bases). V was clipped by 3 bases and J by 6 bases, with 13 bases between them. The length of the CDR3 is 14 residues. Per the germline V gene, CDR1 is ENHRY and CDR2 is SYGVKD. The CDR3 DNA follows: TGTGCCATCAGTGACCGGGGGAGGCATGATACGCAGTATTTT. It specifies CAISDRGRHDTQYF.

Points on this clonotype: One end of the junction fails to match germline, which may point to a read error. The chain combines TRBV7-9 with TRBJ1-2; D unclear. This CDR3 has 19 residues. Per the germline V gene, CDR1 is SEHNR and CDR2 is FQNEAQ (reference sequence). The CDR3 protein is CASSLAQAYGIDSSYGSTF. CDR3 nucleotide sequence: TGTGCCAGCAGCTTAGCGCAAGCATATGGCATCGATTCGAGCTATGGCTCCACCTTC. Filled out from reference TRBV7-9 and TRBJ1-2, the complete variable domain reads DTGVSQNPRHKITKRGQNVTFRCDPISEHNRLYWYRQTLGQGPEFLTYFQNEAQLEKSRLLSDRFSAERPKGSFSTLEIQRTEQGDSAMYLCASSLAQAYGIDSSYGSTFGSGTRLTVV.

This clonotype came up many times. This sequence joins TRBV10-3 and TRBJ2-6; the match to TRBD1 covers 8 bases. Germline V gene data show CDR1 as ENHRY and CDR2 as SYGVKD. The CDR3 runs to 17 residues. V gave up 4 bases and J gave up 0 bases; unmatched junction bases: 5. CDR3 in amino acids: CAISVGQDYSGANVLTF. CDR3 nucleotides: TGTGCCATCAGTGTGGGACAGGACTACTCTGGGGCCAACGTCCTGACTTTC.

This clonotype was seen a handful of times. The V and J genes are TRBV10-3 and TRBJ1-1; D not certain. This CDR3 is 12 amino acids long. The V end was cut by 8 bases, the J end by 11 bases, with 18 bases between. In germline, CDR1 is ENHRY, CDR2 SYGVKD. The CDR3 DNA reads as TGTGCCATCGGCCGAGGTCCGGAAACGGCTTTCTTT. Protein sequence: CAIGRGPETAFF.

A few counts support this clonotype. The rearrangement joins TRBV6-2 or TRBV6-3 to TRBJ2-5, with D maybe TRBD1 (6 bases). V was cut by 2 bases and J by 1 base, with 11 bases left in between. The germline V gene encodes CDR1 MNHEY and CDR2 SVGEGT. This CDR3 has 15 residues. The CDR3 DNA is TGTGCCAGCAGTTACCAACCGGACAGCCAAGAGACCCAGTACTTC. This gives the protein CASSYQPDSQETQYF.

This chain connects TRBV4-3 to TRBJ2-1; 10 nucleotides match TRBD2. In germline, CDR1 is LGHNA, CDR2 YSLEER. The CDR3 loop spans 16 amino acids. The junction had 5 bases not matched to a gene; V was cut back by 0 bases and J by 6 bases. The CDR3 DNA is TGCGCCAGCAGCCAAGAGAGGGCTAGCGGGAGCAATGAGCAGTTCTTC. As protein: CASSQERASGSNEQFF.

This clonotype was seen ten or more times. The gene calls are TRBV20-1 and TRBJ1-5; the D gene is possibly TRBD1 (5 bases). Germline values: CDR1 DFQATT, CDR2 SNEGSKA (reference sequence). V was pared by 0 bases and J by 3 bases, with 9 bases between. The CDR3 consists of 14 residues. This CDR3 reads CSARDGTSNQPQHF. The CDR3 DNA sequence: TGCAGTGCTAGAGATGGGACCTCCAATCAGCCCCAGCATTTT.

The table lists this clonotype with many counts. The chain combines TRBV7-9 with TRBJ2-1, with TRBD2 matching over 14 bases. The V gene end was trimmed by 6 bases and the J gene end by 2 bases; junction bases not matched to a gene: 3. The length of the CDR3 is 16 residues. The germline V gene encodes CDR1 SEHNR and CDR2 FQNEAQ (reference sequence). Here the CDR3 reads CASSWTSGGTYNEQFF. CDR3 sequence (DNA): TGTGCCAGCAGTTGGACTAGCGGGGGGACCTACAATGAGCAGTTCTTC.

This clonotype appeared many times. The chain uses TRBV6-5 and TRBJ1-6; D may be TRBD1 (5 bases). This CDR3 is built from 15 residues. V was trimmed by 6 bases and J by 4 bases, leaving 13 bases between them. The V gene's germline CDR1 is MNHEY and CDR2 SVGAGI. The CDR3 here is CASRPTADYNSPLHF. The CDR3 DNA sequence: TGTGCCAGCAGGCCGACAGCCGATTATAATTCACCCCTCCACTTT.

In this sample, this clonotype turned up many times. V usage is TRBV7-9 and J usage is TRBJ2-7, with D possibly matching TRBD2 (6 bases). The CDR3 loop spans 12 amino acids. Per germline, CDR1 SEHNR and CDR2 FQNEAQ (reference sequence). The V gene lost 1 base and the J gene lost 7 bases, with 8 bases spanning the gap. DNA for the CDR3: TGTGCCAGCAGCTTAGGGAGGGGAGAGCAGTACTTC. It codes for CASSLGRGEQYF.

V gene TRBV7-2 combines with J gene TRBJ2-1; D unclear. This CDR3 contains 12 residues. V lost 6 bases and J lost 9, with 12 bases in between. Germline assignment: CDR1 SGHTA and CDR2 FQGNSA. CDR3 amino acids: CASRRASAEQFF. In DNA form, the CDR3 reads TGTGCCAGCAGACGCGCGTCGGCTGAGCAGTTCTTC.

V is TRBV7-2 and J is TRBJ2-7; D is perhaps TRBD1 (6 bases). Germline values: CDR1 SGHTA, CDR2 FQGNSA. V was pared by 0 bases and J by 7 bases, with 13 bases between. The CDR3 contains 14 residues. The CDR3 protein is CASSLARAGEEQYF. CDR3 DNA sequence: TGTGCCAGCAGCTTAGCGAGGGCAGGGGAAGAGCAGTACTTC. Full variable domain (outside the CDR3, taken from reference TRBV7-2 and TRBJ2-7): GAGVSQSPSNKVTEKGKDVELRCDPISGHTALYWYRQSLGQGLEFLIYFQGNSAPDKSGLPSDRFSAERTGGSVSTLTIQRTQQEDSAVYLCASSLARAGEEQYFGPGTRLTVT.

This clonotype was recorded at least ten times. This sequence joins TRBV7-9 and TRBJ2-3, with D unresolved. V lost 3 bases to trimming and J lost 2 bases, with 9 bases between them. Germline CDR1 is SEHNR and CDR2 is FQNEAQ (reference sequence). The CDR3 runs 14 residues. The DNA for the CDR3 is TGTGCCAGCAGCTTGGAACGCTACACAGATACGCAGTATTTT. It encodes CASSLERYTDTQYF.

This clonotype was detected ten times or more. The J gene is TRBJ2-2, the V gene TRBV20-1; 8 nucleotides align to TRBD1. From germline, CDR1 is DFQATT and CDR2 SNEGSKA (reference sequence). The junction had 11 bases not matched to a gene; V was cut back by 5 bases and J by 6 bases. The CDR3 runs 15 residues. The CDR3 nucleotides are TGCAGTGCTCTGACCCGGACAGGGAGTGCCGGGGAGCTGTTTTTT. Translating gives CSALTRTGSAGELFF.

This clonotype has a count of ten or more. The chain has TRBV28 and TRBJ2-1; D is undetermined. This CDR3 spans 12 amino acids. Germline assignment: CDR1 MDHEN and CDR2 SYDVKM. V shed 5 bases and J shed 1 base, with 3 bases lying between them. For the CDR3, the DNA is TGTGCCAGCAGTCAATCCTACAATGAGCAGTTCTTC. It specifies CASSQSYNEQFF.

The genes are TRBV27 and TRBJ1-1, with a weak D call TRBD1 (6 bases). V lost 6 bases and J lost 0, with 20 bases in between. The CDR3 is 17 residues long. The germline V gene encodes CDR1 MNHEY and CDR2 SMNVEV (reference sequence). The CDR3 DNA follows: TGTGCCAGCAGGGAGGGGGGAAGCACGAGATTGAACACTGAAGCTTTCTTT. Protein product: CASREGGSTRLNTEAFF.

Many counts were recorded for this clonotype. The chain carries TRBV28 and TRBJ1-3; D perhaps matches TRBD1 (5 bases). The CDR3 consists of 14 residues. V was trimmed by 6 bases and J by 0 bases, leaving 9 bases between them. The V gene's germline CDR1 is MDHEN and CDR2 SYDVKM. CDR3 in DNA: TGTGCCAGCAGGCTACAGGTCTCTGGAAACACCATATATTTT. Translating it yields CASRLQVSGNTIYF.

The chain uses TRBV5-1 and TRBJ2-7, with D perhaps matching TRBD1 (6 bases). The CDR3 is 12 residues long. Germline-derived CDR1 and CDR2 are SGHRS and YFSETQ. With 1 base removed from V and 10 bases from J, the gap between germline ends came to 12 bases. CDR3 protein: CASSLQGLEQYF. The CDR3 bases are TGCGCCAGCAGCTTGCAGGGGTTGGAACAGTACTTC.

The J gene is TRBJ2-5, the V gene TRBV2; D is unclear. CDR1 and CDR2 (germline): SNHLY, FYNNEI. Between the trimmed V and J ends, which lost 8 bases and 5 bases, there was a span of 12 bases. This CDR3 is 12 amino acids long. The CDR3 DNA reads TGTGCCAGCTCCGGACGCCCGGAGACCCAGTACTTC. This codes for CASSGRPETQYF.

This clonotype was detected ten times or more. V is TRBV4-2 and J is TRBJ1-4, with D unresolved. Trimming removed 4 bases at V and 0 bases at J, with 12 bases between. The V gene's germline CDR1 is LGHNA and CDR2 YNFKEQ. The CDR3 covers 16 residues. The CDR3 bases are TGTGCCAGCAGCCTCAAGATCGGGGCAACTAATGAAAAACTGTTTTTT. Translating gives CASSLKIGATNEKLFF.

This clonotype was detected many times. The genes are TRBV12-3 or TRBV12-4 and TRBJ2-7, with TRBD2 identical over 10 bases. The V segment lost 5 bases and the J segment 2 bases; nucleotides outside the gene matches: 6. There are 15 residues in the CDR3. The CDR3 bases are TGTGCCAGCAGTCCGACTAGCGGGTACCCCTACGAGCAGTACTTC. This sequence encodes CASSPTSGYPYEQYF.